What follows is one TCR beta chain and its context. Within the sample, other DNA sequences also encode this same CDR3. In the study's own analysis: By means of reference gene primer amplification, nucleated cell counts were estimated. Measured with immunoSEQ multiplex PCR; TCRdb has only the in-frame clones, and not every one. That table furnishes V, J and clone size, whereas the DNA furnished D and trimming. The table lists around 140,000 clones, around four fifths of them singletons. The CDR3 is 14 amino acids. Trimming removed 1 base at V and 4 bases at J, with 5 bases between. Germline V gives CDR1 SGHTA, CDR2 FQGNSA. This record belongs to a study of blood T cell repertoires in COVID-19. The wider study: Donors in the United States, Italy and Spain gave samples during acute or convalescent COVID-19. Sources were T cells, B-cell-depleted T cells, or PBMCs; the material itself was cDNA or gDNA.

The TCR comes from a human donor in a cohort sampled during active COVID-19. The chain couples TRBV7-2 to TRBJ1-6; D is unresolved. The sequenced sample was peripheral blood. Here the CDR3 reads CASSLDGYNSPLHF. The CDR3 region has the DNA TGTGCCAGCAGCTTAGACGGGTATAATTCACCCCTCCACTTT.